Detailed here is one TCR beta chain. The data derive from a study of blood T cell repertoires in COVID-19. Study at large: COVID-19 samples collected from the United States, Italy and Spain covered acute and convalescent phases. T cells, B-cell-depleted T cells, or PBMCs supplied cDNA or gDNA.

V lost 4 bases and J lost 6; bases outside the gene matches: 9. Per the germline V gene, CDR1 is SGHNT and CDR2 is YENEEA. CDR3 length: 15 residues. TCRdb's table, derived via immunoSEQ multiplex PCR, lists solely in-frame clones and lacks some. The sample holds about 75,000 clones, roughly 70% seen once. The sample taken for sequencing was peripheral blood. The V call is TRBV11-3, the J call TRBJ1-5; 7 nucleotides agree with TRBD1. The receptor's source is a human donor with acute or convalescent COVID-19. The donor label of this sample is uncertain. CDR3 loop: CASSSEQGSGQPQHF. Written as DNA, the CDR3 is TGTGCCAGCAGCTCTGAACAGGGGTCGGGTCAGCCCCAGCATTTT.